These 2 T cell receptor beta chains came from one sample sequenced in a study of T cells in Graves' hyperthyroidism and ophthalmopathy. Amplified regions were TCR beta CDR3 sequences from RNA transcripts. HTBI primers were employed in a first-round RT-PCR of the TCR CDR3. TCRdb redid the calling of the multiplex PCR reads with MiXCR, one entry per CDR3 protein. Found here are more than 45,000 distinct CDR3 sequences, 49% of them singletons; the top ten hold 9.5% to 15%. Sequencing was done on a sample of blood. These receptors originate from a woman aged 25-40 years with Graves' ophthalmopathy.

Only one count was recorded for this clonotype. The rearrangement uses TRBV5-1 and TRBJ1-1; no definite D call. The CDR3 is 14 residues long. V lost 1 base, J lost 7 bases, and 14 bases lay in between. CDR1 and CDR2 from the germline V gene are SGHRS and YFSETQ. The CDR3 here is CASSLTGRVNEAFF. The CDR3 DNA sequence: TGCGCCAGCAGCTTGACCGGGCGGGTTAATGAAGCTTTCTTT.

As to this clonotype: Just one base apart from a much larger clone, this may be a read error. V gene TRBV6-2 or TRBV6-3 combines with J gene TRBJ1-6; no definite D call. The CDR3 sequence is 14 residues long. Trimming pared 4 bases from V and 7 bases from J, leaving 11 bases between. From germline, CDR1 is MNHEY and CDR2 SVGEGT. CDR3 in DNA: TGTGCCAGCAGTTTTGTACGGGGAAATTCACCCCTCCACTTT. Translated, it gives CASSFVRGNSPLHF.